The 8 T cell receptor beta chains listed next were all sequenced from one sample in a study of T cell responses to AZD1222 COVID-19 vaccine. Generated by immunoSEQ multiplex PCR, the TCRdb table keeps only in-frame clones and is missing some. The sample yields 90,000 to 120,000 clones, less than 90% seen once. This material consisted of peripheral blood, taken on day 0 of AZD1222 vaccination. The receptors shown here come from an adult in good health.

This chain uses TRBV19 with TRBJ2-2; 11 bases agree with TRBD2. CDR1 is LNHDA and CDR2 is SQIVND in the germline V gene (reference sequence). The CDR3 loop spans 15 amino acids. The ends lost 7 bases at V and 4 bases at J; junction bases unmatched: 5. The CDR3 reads CASTHTSGSTGELFF. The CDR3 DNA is TGTGCCAGTACCCACACTAGCGGGAGCACCGGGGAGCTGTTTTTT. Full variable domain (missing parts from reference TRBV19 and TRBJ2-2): DGGITQSPKYLFRKEGQNVTLSCEQNLNHDAMYWYRQDPGQGLRLIYYSQIVNDFQKGDIAEGYSVSREKKESFPLTVTSAQKNPTAFYLCASTHTSGSTGELFFGEGSRLTVL.

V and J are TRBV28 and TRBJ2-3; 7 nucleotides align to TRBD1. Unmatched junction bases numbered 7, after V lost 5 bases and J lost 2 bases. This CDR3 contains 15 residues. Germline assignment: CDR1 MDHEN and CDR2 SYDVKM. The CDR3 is CASSLGTDNTDTQYF. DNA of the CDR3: TGTGCCAGCAGTCTAGGGACAGACAACACAGATACGCAGTATTTT.

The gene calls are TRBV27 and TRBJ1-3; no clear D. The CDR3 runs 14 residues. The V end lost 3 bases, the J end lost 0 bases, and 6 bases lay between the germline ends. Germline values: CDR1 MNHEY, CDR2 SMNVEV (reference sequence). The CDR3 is CASSLHSSGNTIYF. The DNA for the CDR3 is TGTGCCAGCAGTTTGCACAGCTCTGGAAACACCATATATTTT.

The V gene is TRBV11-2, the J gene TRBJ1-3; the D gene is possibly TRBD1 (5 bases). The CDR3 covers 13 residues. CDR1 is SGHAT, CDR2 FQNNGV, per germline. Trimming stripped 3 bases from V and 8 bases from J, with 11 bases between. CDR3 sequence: CASSFTGGDTIYF. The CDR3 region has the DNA TGTGCCAGCAGCTTCACCGGGGGTGACACCATATATTTT.

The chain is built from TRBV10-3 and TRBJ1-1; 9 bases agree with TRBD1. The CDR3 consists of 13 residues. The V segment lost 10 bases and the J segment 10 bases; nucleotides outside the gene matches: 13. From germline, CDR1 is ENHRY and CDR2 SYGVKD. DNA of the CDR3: TGTGCCACAACCGGGACAGGGTTGTTTGGAGCTTTCTTT. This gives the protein CATTGTGLFGAFF.

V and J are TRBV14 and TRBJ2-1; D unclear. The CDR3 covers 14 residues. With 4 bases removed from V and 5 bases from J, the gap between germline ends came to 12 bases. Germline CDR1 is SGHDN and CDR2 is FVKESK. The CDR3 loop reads CASSRRTPDNEQFF. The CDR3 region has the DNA TGTGCCAGCAGCCGCAGGACCCCAGACAATGAGCAGTTCTTC.

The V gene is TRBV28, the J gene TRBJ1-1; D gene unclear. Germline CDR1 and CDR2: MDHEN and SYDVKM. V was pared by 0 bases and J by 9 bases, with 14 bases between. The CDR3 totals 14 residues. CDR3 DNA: TGTGCCAGCAGTTTATGGGTGCCGCGAGGGCAAGCTTTCTTT. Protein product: CASSLWVPRGQAFF.

The CDR3 reads CASSEGLRGSGNTIYF. DNA for the CDR3: TGTGCCAGCAGTGAAGGCCTGCGGGGTTCTGGAAACACCATATATTTT. The chain joins TRBV2 to TRBJ1-3; D gene unclear. V was pared by 1 base and J by 1 base, with 11 bases between. Germline values: CDR1 SNHLY, CDR2 FYNNEI. The CDR3 contains 16 residues.